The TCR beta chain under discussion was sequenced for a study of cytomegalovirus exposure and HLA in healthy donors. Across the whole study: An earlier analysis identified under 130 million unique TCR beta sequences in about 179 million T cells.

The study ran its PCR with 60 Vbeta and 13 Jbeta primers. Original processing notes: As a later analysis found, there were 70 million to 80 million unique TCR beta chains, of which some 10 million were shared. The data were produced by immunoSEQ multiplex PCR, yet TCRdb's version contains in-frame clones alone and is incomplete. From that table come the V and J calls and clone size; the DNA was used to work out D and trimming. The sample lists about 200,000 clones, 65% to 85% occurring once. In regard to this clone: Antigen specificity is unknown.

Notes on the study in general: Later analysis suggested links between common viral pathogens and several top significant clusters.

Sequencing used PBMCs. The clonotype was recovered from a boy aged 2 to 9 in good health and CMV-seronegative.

For the CDR3, the DNA is TGTGCCAGCAGCGTAGCGGGGGTTCGCTACAATGAGCAGTTCTTC. Its translation is CASSVAGVRYNEQFF. The V gene is TRBV9, the J gene TRBJ2-1, with a possible D match to TRBD2 (6 bases). Trimming removed 0 bases at V and 3 bases at J, with 10 bases between. Germline CDR1 SGDLS, CDR2 YYNGEE. The length of the CDR3 is 15 residues. Variable domain in full (rest from reference TRBV9 and TRBJ2-1): DSGVTQTPKHLITATGQRVTLRCSPRSGDLSVYWYQQSLDQGLQFLIQYYNGEERAKGNILERFSAQQFPDLHSELNLSSLELGDSALYFCASSVAGVRYNEQFFGPGTRLTVL.